The 25 T cell receptor beta chains presented below share a single source sample, sequenced in a study of blood T cell repertoires in COVID-19. Assay used: immunoSEQ multiplex PCR; TCRdb lists only in-frame clones, some missing. The sample includes approximately 400,000 clones, around 88% seen only once; the top ten take around an eighth. The sequenced sample was peripheral blood. The receptors were gathered from a woman between 45 and 60 years old with COVID-19, enrolled during active disease.

The J gene is TRBJ1-1, the V gene TRBV2, with TRBD1 as a possible D gene (6 bases). This CDR3 region has 15 residues. Germline values: CDR1 SNHLY, CDR2 FYNNEI. V lost 6 bases and J lost 1, with 15 bases in between. CDR3 nucleotides: TGTGCCAGCAGCCCTCTGACAGGCCAGAACACTGAAGCTTTCTTT. This codes for CASSPLTGQNTEAFF.

Note on this clone: One junction end does not reproduce the germline sequence, and a read error may be involved. The chain uses TRBV6-1 and TRBJ2-3; 9 nucleotides align to TRBD1. Looked up from germline, CDR1 is MNHNS and CDR2 is SASEGT. This CDR3 has 15 amino acids. DNA of the CDR3: TGTGCCAGCAGGGAAGACAGGGGGAGGACAGATACGCAGTATTTT. As protein: CASREDRGRTDTQYF.

V and J are TRBV6-4 and TRBJ2-3; D may be TRBD1 (6 bases). The V gene lost 6 bases and the J gene lost 1 base, with 11 bases spanning the gap. CDR3 length: 14 amino acids. CDR1 and CDR2 from the germline V gene are MRHNA and SNTAGT. CDR3 sequence: CASSPKGGTDTQYF. In DNA form, the CDR3 reads TGTGCCAGCAGCCCCAAGGGGGGCACAGATACGCAGTATTTT.

This sequence joins TRBV19 and TRBJ1-2, with 7 bases identical to TRBD1. Germline CDR1 reads LNHDA; CDR2 reads SQIVND (reference sequence). J was trimmed by 6 bases and V by 3 bases; bases with no gene match: 10. This CDR3 is 15 amino acids long. The CDR3: CASSISPTGRNGYTF. The CDR3 DNA is TGTGCCAGTAGTATCTCTCCGACAGGGAGGAATGGCTACACCTTC. Full variable domain (missing parts from reference TRBV19 and TRBJ1-2): DGGITQSPKYLFRKEGQNVTLSCEQNLNHDAMYWYRQDPGQGLRLIYYSQIVNDFQKGDIAEGYSVSREKKESFPLTVTSAQKNPTAFYLCASSISPTGRNGYTFGSGTRLTVV.

This chain links TRBV6-5 with TRBJ2-1; D might be TRBD2 (5 bases). The germline V and J ends were trimmed by 0 bases and 0 bases, with 9 bases remaining between them. Germline V gene data show CDR1 as MNHEY and CDR2 as SVGAGI. The CDR3 consists of 16 residues. The CDR3 coding sequence is TGTGCCAGCAGTTACTCGGAGGAAAACTCCTACAATGAGCAGTTCTTC. Protein product: CASSYSEENSYNEQFF.

The V gene is TRBV5-6, the J gene TRBJ2-3, with 12 bases identical to TRBD2. Germline V CDR1 and CDR2: SGHDT, YYEEEE. After removal of 1 base from V and 3 bases from J, the junction contained 12 bases not matched to a gene. CDR3 length equals 19 residues. The CDR3 bases are TGTGCCAGCAGCTTGAGACTAGCGGGGGCTTGGTCTCTAACAGATACGCAGTATTTT. It encodes CASSLRLAGAWSLTDTQYF.

The chain employs TRBV4-2 and TRBJ2-3, with 14 nucleotides matching TRBD2. Germline CDR1 reads LGHNA; CDR2 reads YNFKEQ. J gave up 2 bases and V 5 bases, and 9 bases lay outside the gene matches. This CDR3 region has 18 residues. The CDR3 sequence is CASSFTGTSGGHTDTQYF. The CDR3 DNA reads TGTGCCAGCAGCTTTACCGGGACTAGCGGGGGACACACAGATACGCAGTATTTT.

The chain combines TRBV10-3 with TRBJ2-2; D not certain. The CDR3 sequence is 16 residues long. Deletions cut 0 bases from V and 5 bases from J, with 13 bases between. Germline V CDR1 and CDR2: ENHRY, SYGVKD. The CDR3 DNA sequence: TGTGCCATCAGTGAGTCGGGCCTCCTTTCGACCGGGGAGCTGTTTTTT. Translating it yields CAISESGLLSTGELFF.

This chain joins TRBV19 and TRBJ2-2; the match to TRBD2 covers 9 bases. The ends lost 3 bases at V and 5 bases at J; junction bases unmatched: 13. CDR3 size: 18 residues. Germline V gene sequence: CDR1 LNHDA, CDR2 SQIVND (reference sequence). The CDR3 DNA is TGTGCCAGTAGTATGGATATAGCGGGGGACCCCACGACCGGGGAGCTGTTTTTT. This codes for CASSMDIAGDPTTGELFF.

The chain joins TRBV6-5 to TRBJ1-3, with TRBD1 as a possible D gene (6 bases). This CDR3 has 14 residues. The V gene's germline CDR1 is MNHEY and CDR2 SVGAGI. The ends were cut back, 5 bases at V and 8 bases at J, with 16 bases in the middle. CDR3 DNA sequence: TGTGCCAGCAGTCGAACGGCCAGGGGTGACACCATATATTTT. Translated, it gives CASSRTARGDTIYF.

The CDR3 reads CASSQRPGQGATWYGYTF. The CDR3 DNA sequence: TGTGCCAGCAGCCAAAGACCGGGACAGGGGGCAACATGGTATGGCTACACCTTC. The J gene is TRBJ1-2, the V gene TRBV14, with TRBD1 matching 12 bases. With V trimmed by 2 bases and J by 5 bases, 12 bases remained unmatched. The CDR3 spans 18 residues. Germline V lookup: CDR1 SGHDN, CDR2 FVKESK.

The V gene is TRBV6-6, the J gene TRBJ2-3; D gene uncertain. With 6 bases removed from V and 1 base from J, the gap between germline ends came to 14 bases. Germline CDR1 is MNHNY and CDR2 is SVGAGI (reference sequence). The CDR3 has 15 residues. CDR3 residues: CASSLDSLRTDTQYF. For the CDR3, the DNA is TGTGCCAGCAGCTTGGATAGCTTGCGCACAGATACGCAGTATTTT.

This clone was recorded only once. Different DNA sequences within this sample yield the same CDR3. The V and J genes are TRBV15 and TRBJ1-3, with TRBD1 identical over 9 bases. Germline V lookup: CDR1 LNHNV, CDR2 YYDKDF (reference sequence). V shed 6 bases, J shed 0 bases, and the junction held 3 bases outside the gene matches. This CDR3 region has 15 residues. The CDR3 region has the DNA TGTGCCACCAGTCGGGACAGGGTCTCTGGAAACACCATATATTTT. It is translated as CATSRDRVSGNTIYF.

V usage is TRBV10-3 and J usage is TRBJ1-1; 9 bases agree with TRBD1. The V gene's germline CDR1 is ENHRY and CDR2 SYGVKD. The CDR3 sequence is 19 residues long. The V gene end was trimmed by 10 bases and the J gene end by 2 bases; junction bases not matched to a gene: 23. CDR3 bases: TGTGCCACCTGGGACAGGGCCCCCCCAACTCTCACCTTAAACACTGAAGCTTTCTTT. It encodes CATWDRAPPTLTLNTEAFF.

The V call is TRBV11-2, the J call TRBJ1-5; no clear D. From germline, CDR1 is SGHAT and CDR2 FQNNGV. V lost 0 bases, J lost 0 bases, and 9 bases lay in between. The CDR3 has 16 residues. CDR3 loop: CASSLDYRYSNQPQHF. CDR3 DNA: TGTGCCAGCAGCTTAGATTATCGGTATAGCAATCAGCCCCAGCATTTT.

This clone was found once. The chain carries TRBV19 and TRBJ2-3; no clear D gene. Deletions cut 3 bases from V and 5 bases from J, with 12 bases between. Germline values: CDR1 LNHDA, CDR2 SQIVND (reference sequence). CDR3 length: 14 residues. CDR3 DNA: TGTGCCAGTAGTATTGACTCGCAAGGAGATACGCAGTATTTT. It codes for CASSIDSQGDTQYF.

The rearrangement links TRBV15 to TRBJ1-1; a possible D gene is TRBD1 (5 bases). The germline V gene encodes CDR1 LNHNV and CDR2 YYDKDF (reference sequence). The CDR3 totals 13 residues. V was clipped by 6 bases and J by 4 bases, with 12 bases between them. The CDR3 region has the DNA TGTGCCACCAGTTACCAGGGCGGCACTGAAGCTTTCTTT. Its translation: CATSYQGGTEAFF. The whole variable domain, remainder taken from reference TRBV15 and TRBJ1-1, is DAMVIQNPRYQVTQFGKPVTLSCSQTLNHNVMYWYQQKSSQAPKLLFHYYDKDFNNEADTPDNFQSRRPNTSFCFLDIRSPGLGDTAMYLCATSYQGGTEAFFGQGTRLTVV.

This clone was seen more than once but under ten times. The chain joins TRBV9 to TRBJ2-2; a weak D match, TRBD1 (6 bases). CDR1 and CDR2 (germline): SGDLS, YYNGEE. Trimming left V 0 bases short and J 5 bases short, with 17 bases between. This CDR3 contains 17 residues. The CDR3 bases are TGTGCCAGCAGCGTAGTCGGGACACACAAGGCAACCGGGGAGCTGTTTTTT. Its protein is CASSVVGTHKATGELFF.

The chain uses TRBV5-1 and TRBJ2-3, with TRBD2 matching over 12 bases. Looked up from germline, CDR1 is SGHRS and CDR2 is YFSETQ. The CDR3 is 17 amino acids. Trimming cost V 3 bases and J 2 bases; bases outside gene matches: 7. The DNA for the CDR3 is TGCGCCAGCAGCTCGGGACTAGCGGGTTACAACACAGATACGCAGTATTTT. Translating it yields CASSSGLAGYNTDTQYF.

The genes are TRBV7-6 and TRBJ1-2, with 9 nucleotides matching TRBD1. After removal of 5 bases from V and 7 bases from J, the junction contained 5 bases not matched to a gene. The CDR3 contains 13 residues. Looked up from germline, CDR1 is SGHVS and CDR2 is FNYEAQ. CDR3 protein: CASSRGQGGGYTF. The CDR3 nucleotides read TGTGCCAGCAGCCGGGGACAGGGCGGTGGCTACACCTTC.

This chain uses TRBV5-1 with TRBJ2-7; D may be TRBD1 (5 bases). V was pared by 3 bases and J by 7 bases, with 14 bases between. The CDR3 has 13 residues. The V gene's germline CDR1 is SGHRS and CDR2 YFSETQ. For the CDR3, the DNA is TGCGCCAGCAGCTCTCTAACAGGAACAGAGCAGTACTTC. Protein product: CASSSLTGTEQYF.

The V and J genes are TRBV6-5 and TRBJ1-6, with D possibly matching TRBD1 (6 bases). CDR3 length: 14 residues. Trimming removed 5 bases from V and 6 bases from J, with 11 bases in between. Per the germline V gene, CDR1 is MNHEY and CDR2 is SVGAGI. The CDR3 loop is CASSLGGGNSPLHF. CDR3 DNA sequence: TGTGCCAGCAGTCTAGGGGGGGGTAATTCACCCCTCCACTTT.

The chain combines TRBV4-2 with TRBJ1-2; tentatively, D is TRBD1 (5 bases). Germline V gives CDR1 LGHNA, CDR2 YNFKEQ. V was trimmed by 1 base and J by 4 bases, leaving 10 bases between them. CDR3 size: 14 residues. The CDR3 nucleotides read TGTGCCAGCAGCCAAGGGACAAGTCTCTATGGCTACACCTTC. As protein: CASSQGTSLYGYTF.

This sequence joins TRBV19 and TRBJ1-5, with TRBD1 as a possible D gene (6 bases). Trimming removed 4 bases at V and 6 bases at J, with 13 bases between. CDR1 and CDR2 from the germline V gene are LNHDA and SQIVND (reference sequence). This CDR3 region has 14 residues. The CDR3 sequence: CASSNRARGQPQHF. In DNA form, the CDR3 reads TGTGCCAGTAGTAACAGGGCCAGGGGTCAGCCCCAGCATTTT. Full variable domain (rest looked up from reference TRBV19 and TRBJ1-5): DGGITQSPKYLFRKEGQNVTLSCEQNLNHDAMYWYRQDPGQGLRLIYYSQIVNDFQKGDIAEGYSVSREKKESFPLTVTSAQKNPTAFYLCASSNRARGQPQHFGDGTRLSIL.

The rearrangement joins TRBV20-1 to TRBJ1-5, with a tentative D call TRBD1 (5 bases). The germline CDR1 and CDR2 sequences are DFQATT and SNEGSKA (reference sequence). This CDR3 contains 13 residues. V was shortened by 3 bases and J by 7 bases, with 13 bases between the two germline ends. The CDR3 nucleotides are TGCAGTGCTAGTTCCGGGGGAGAGCAGCCCCAGCATTTT. It is translated as CSASSGGEQPQHF.